The T cell receptor (beta chain) described here comes from a study of blood T cell repertoires in COVID-19. Study-level information: The United States, Italy and Spain were the sources of the acute and convalescent COVID-19 samples.

Trimming left V 5 bases short and J 4 bases short, with 14 bases between. The CDR3 totals 15 residues. Germline CDR1 reads WNHNN; CDR2 reads SYGVQD (reference sequence). Profiling relied on immunoSEQ multiplex PCR, and the TCRdb table lists in-frame clones only, not all of them. This table has 90,000 to 150,000 clones, 82% appearing once. The TCR originated in a human donor in a cohort sampled during active COVID-19. Sample: peripheral blood. V and J are TRBV10-1 and TRBJ2-2; the D is unclear. The CDR3 region has the DNA TGCGCCAGCAGTCGTCTAGAAGGCTCCACCGGGGAGCTGTTTTTT. Its protein is CASSRLEGSTGELFF.